Below, one T cell receptor beta chain is given with its context. Its antigen remains unidentified. This record comes from a study of T cells in Graves' hyperthyroidism and ophthalmopathy. Study-level points and caveats: Among thyroid clonotypes expanded above 0.001, most also appeared in blood. The model made its ophthalmopathy prediction, and onset followed a median about 5.9 months later.

Hyperthyroidism of Graves' type that showed no ophthalmopathy progression within 18 months was stable. TCR beta CDR3 regions were amplified from RNA transcripts. The HTBI primer set served for first-round RT-PCR of the TCR CDR3. Each CDR3 protein gets one entry after TCRdb re-called the multiplex PCR reads with MiXCR. The sample shows a few hundred thousand distinct CDR3 sequences, 46% of them seen only once. Sequenced input: peripheral blood or thyroid tissue (not recorded which). The receptor comes from a woman aged 18-35 years with Graves' hyperthyroidism.

CDR3 in DNA: TGTGCCAGGACAATGGCCGCGGGGAGCTATGGCTACACCTTC. Translating it yields CARTMAAGSYGYTF. The J gene is TRBJ1-2, the V gene TRBV7-3; no clear D gene. Germline lookup yields CDR1 SGHTA and CDR2 FQGTGA. CDR3 length: 14 residues. V was shortened by 9 bases and J by 4 bases, with 18 bases between the two germline ends.